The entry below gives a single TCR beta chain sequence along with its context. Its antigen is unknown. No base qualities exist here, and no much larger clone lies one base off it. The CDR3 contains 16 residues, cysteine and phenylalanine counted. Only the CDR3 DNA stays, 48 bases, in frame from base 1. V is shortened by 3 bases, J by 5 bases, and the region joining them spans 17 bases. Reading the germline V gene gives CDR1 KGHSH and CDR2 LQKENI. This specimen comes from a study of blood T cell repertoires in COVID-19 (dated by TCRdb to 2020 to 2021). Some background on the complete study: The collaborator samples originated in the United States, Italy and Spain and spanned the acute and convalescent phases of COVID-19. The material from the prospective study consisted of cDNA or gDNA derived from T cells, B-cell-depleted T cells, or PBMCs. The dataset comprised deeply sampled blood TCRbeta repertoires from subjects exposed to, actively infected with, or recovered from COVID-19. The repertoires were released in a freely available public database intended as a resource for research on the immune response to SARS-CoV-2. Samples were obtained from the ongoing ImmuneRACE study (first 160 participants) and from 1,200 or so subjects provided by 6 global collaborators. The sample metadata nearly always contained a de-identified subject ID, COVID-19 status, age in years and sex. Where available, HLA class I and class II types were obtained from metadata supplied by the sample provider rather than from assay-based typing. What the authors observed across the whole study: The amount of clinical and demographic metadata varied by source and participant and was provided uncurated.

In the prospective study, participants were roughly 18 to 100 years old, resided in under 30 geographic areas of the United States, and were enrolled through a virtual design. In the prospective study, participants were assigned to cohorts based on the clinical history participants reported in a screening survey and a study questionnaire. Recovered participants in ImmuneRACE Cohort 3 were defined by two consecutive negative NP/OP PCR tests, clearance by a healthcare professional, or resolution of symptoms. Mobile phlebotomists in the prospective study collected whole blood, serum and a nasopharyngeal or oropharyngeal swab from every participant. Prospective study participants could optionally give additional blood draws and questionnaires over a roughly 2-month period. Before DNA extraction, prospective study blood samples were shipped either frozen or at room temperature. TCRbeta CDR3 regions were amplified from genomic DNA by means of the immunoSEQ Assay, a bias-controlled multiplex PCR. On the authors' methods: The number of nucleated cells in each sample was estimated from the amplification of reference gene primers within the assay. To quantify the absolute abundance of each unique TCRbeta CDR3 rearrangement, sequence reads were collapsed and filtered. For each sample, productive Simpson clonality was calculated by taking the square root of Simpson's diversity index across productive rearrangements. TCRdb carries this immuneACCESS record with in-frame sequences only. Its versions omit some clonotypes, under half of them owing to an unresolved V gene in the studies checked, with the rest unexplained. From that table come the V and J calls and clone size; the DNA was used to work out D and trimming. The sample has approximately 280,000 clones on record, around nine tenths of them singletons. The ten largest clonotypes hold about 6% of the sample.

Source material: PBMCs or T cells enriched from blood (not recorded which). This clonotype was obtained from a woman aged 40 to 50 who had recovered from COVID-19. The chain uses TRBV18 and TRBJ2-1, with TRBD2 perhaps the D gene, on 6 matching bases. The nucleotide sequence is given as TGTGCCAGCTCACCTCCAACCGGGACTCGAGACAATGAGCAGTTCTTC. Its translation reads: CASSPPTGTRDNEQFF.